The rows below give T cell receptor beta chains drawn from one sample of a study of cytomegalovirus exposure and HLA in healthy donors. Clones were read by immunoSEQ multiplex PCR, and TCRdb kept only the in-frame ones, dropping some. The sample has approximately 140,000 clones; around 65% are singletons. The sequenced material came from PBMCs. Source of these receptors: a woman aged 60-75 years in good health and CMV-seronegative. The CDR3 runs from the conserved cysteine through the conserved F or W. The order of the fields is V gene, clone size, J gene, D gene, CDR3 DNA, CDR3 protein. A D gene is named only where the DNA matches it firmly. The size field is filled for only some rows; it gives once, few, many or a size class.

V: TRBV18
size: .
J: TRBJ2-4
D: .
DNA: TGTGCCAGCTCACCCCTTCCCTCCAGGGAATCCATTCAGTACTTC
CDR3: CASSPLPSRESIQYF

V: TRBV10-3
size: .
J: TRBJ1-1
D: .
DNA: TGTGCCATCACCCCATCAGCAGGGAACACTGAAGCTTTCTTT
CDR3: CAITPSAGNTEAFF

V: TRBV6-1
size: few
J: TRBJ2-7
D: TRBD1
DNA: TGTGCCAGCAGTGAAATTTATGGACAGGGGGCGTACGAGCAGTACTTC
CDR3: CASSEIYGQGAYEQYF

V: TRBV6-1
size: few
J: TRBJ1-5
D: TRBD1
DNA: TGTGCCAGCAGTGAAGCAGGGACAGGGGGTCCGAGCAATCAGCCCCAGCATTTT
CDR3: CASSEAGTGGPSNQPQHF

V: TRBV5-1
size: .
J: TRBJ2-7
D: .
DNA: TGCGCCAGCAGCTCCGAAGGACACTACGAGCAGTACTTC
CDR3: CASSSEGHYEQYF

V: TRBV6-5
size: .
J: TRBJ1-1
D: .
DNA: TGTGCCAGCAGTGAGCTGCAGGGGAACACTGAAGCTTTCTTT
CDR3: CASSELQGNTEAFF

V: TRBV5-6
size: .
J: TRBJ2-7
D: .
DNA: TGTGCCAGCAGCTTGTGGGTGGGGGCTCTTTACGAGCAGTACTTC
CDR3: CASSLWVGALYEQYF

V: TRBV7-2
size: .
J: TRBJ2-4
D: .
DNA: TGTGCCAGCAGCTTAGGAGGCGTTGCCATTCAGTACTTC
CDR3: CASSLGGVAIQYF

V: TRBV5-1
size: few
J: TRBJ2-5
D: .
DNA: TGCGCCAGCAGCTTGGGACAGTACCAAGAGACCCAGTACTTC
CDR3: CASSLGQYQETQYF

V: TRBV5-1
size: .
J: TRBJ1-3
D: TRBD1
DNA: TGCGCCAGCAGCTCGGGACAGGGGACCGGAAACACCATATATTTT
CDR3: CASSSGQGTGNTIYF

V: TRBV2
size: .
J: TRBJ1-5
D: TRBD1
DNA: TGTGCCAGCAGTGTTGGACAGGCCCGCAATCAGCCCCAGCATTTT
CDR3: CASSVGQARNQPQHF

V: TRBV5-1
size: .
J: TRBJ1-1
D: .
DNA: TGCGCCAGCAGCTTGATGGGGCAAAACACTGAAGCTTTCTTT
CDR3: CASSLMGQNTEAFF

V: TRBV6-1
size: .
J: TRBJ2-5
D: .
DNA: TGTGCCACCATCCGGGACAATAGAGAGACCCAGTACTTC
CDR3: CATIRDNRETQYF

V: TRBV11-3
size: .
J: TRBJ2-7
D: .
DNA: TGTGCCAGCAGCTTAGCCTCGGGACAAGGGGGCTACGAGCAGTACTTC
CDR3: CASSLASGQGGYEQYF

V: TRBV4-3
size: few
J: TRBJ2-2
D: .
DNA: TGCGCCAGCAGCCAAGTCCGTGGCGGCACGAACACCGGGGAGCTGTTTTTT
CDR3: CASSQVRGGTNTGELFF

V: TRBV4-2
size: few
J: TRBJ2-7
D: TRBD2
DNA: TGTGCCAGCAGCCGAGAATCCCCCGGGACTAGTATTTCCGAGCAGTACTTC
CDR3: CASSRESPGTSISEQYF

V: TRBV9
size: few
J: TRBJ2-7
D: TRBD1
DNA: TGTGCCAGCAGCCCCATGACAGGGGGCTACGAGCAGTACTTC
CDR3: CASSPMTGGYEQYF

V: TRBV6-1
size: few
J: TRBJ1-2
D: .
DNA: TGTGCCAGCAGTGAACGAGGGGGCTATGGCTACACCTTC
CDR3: CASSERGGYGYTF

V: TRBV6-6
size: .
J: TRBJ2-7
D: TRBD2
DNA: TGTGCCAGCAGTTTCGGACTAGCGGGAGGTAGGGAGCAGTACTTC
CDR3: CASSFGLAGGREQYF

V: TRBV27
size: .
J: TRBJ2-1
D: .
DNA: TGTGCCAGCAGTCGACTCACGAGCTCCTACAATGAGCAGTTCTTC
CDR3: CASSRLTSSYNEQFF

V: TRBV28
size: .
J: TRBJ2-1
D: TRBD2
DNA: TGTGCCAGCAGTCTGGAGCGGGAGGTCTCCTACAATGAGCAGTTCTTC
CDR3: CASSLEREVSYNEQFF

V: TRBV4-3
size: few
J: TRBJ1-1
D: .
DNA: TGCGCCAGCAGCCAAGGGGCAGGGGCGGGCACTGAAGCTTTCTTT
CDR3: CASSQGAGAGTEAFF

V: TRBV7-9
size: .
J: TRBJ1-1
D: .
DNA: TGTGCCAGCAGCTTATATGCAGGTCTTAGTGTCACTGAAGCTTTCTTT
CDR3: CASSLYAGLSVTEAFF

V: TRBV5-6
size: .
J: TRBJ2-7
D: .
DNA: TGTGCCAGCAGCGCGACCGGGACGGGAGACTACGAGCAGTACTTC
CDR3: CASSATGTGDYEQYF

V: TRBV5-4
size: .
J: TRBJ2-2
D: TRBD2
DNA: TGTGCCAGCAGCTTGTTACTAGCGGGGGGACCCGGGGAGCTGTTTTTT
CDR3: CASSLLLAGGPGELFF

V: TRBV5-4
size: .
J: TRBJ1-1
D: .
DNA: TGTGCCAGCAGCCCGGATCCGGGGAGCACTGAAGCTTTCTTT
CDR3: CASSPDPGSTEAFF

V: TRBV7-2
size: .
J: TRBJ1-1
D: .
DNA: TGTGCCAGCAGCTTTGAGTCGGGTGGGAGCACTGAAGCTTTCTTT
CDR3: CASSFESGGSTEAFF

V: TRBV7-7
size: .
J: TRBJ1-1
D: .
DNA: TGTGCCAGCAGCTTCAGCAGGGACACTGAAGCTTTCTTT
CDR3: CASSFSRDTEAFF

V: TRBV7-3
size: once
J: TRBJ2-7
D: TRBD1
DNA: TGTGCCAGCAGCTTGGGGCGGACAGGGTCGTACGAGCAGTACTTC
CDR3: CASSLGRTGSYEQYF

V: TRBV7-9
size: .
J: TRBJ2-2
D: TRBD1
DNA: TGTGCCAGCAGCGTAGCTCAGGGGGCTGGCGGGGAGCTGTTTTTT
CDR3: CASSVAQGAGGELFF

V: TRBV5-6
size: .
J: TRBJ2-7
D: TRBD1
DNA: TGTGCCAGCAGCTCGGTCGCGAGGGGACAGGGTTCCTACGAGCAGTACTTC
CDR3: CASSSVARGQGSYEQYF

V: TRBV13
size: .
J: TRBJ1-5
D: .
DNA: TGTGCCAGCAGCCCTCGGGGCAATCAGCCCCAGCATTTT
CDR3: CASSPRGNQPQHF

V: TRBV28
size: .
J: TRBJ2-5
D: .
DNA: TGTGCCAGCAGTTTACGCGGGTTCCAAGAGACCCAGTACTTC
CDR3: CASSLRGFQETQYF

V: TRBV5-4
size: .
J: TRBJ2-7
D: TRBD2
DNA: TGTGCCAGCAGCTTGGCCACTAGCGGGAGTGGAGCCCACGAGCAGTACTTC
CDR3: CASSLATSGSGAHEQYF

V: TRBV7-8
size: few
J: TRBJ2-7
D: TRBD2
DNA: TGTGCCAGCACCCTGCGTTGGACTAGCGGGGGGAACGAGCAGTACTTC
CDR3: CASTLRWTSGGNEQYF

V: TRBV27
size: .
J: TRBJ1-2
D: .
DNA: TGTGCCAGCAGTCCTCAGGGTCCTAACTATGGCTACACCTTC
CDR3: CASSPQGPNYGYTF

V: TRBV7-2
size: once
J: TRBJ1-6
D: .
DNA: TGTGCCAGCAGCTTGACGGGACTACGAAATCCACCCCTCCACTTT
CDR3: CASSLTGLRNPPLHF

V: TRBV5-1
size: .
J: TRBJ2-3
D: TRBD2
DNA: TGCGCCACCCGGGAGGGCACAGATACGCAGTATTTT
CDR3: CATREGTDTQYF

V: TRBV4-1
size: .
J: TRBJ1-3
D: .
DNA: TGCGCCAGCAGCCCCGACAGTTTCTCTGGAAACACCATATATTTT
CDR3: CASSPDSFSGNTIYF